These T cell receptor beta chains were read from a single sample in a study of OX40 agonist ivuxolimab in advanced cancers. Some clones are missing from TCRdb's copy, which holds only in-frame ones; the method was immunoSEQ multiplex PCR. The repertoire includes tens of thousands of clones, around 80% of them detected once, and approximately 2% sits in the top ten. The material sequenced was CD4+ or CD8+ T cells sorted from blood, taken in a trial of the OX40 agonist ivuxolimab. Source of these receptors: an adult with an advanced solid tumor such as melanoma, head and neck, liver or kidney cancer. CDR3s leave out the opening cysteine and the closing phenylalanine or tryptophan. The order of the fields is J gene, V gene, CDR3 protein.

J gene: TRBJ2-7; V gene: TRBV11-2; CDR3 protein: ASSPWGSGGEQY
J gene: TRBJ1-4; V gene: TRBV27; CDR3 protein: ASSLMGATNEKLF
J gene: TRBJ1-2; V gene: TRBV27; CDR3 protein: ASSLSGVEGYT
J gene: TRBJ2-1; V gene: TRBV7-6; CDR3 protein: ASSPPGRFDNEQF
J gene: TRBJ2-5; V gene: TRBV18; CDR3 protein: ASSPKRETQY
J gene: TRBJ2-3; V gene: TRBV11-2; CDR3 protein: ASSWGSGGTDTQY
J gene: TRBJ1-3; V gene: TRBV4-2; CDR3 protein: ASSQDPDLGHRSGNTIY
J gene: TRBJ2-1; V gene: TRBV11-3; CDR3 protein: ASSSGGTYNEQF
J gene: TRBJ1-1; V gene: TRBV7-6; CDR3 protein: ASSLVENTEAF
J gene: TRBJ1-6; V gene: TRBV7-2; CDR3 protein: ASSLATGSNSPLH
J gene: TRBJ1-2; V gene: TRBV29-1; CDR3 protein: SVAETGGDYGYT
J gene: TRBJ1-6; V gene: TRBV5-6; CDR3 protein: ASSLGGQGAPNSPLH
J gene: TRBJ2-1; V gene: TRBV5-4; CDR3 protein: ASSSRGARVGNEQF
J gene: TRBJ2-5; V gene: TRBV15; CDR3 protein: AASGGETQY